This entry concerns a single T cell receptor (beta chain). The data originate from a study of T-cell memory formation after mild COVID-19. Trimming removed 2 bases from V and 5 bases from J, with 15 bases in between. The CDR3 is 15 amino acids. Germline assignment: CDR1 SNHLY and CDR2 FYNNEI. TCRdb reprocessed the 5' RACE reads with MiXCR, giving one entry per CDR3 protein. The repertoire has 350,000 to 400,000 distinct CDR3 sequences, under 25% of them found once; the top ten carry around an eighth. The chain is built from TRBV2 and TRBJ1-1; a possible D gene is TRBD1 (5 bases). This receptor was taken from an adult woman who had mild COVID-19 (a few samples of this study predate the infection). Cell type and time point are not known. The sequencing sample was made of PBMCs or a T cell subset sorted from them (not recorded which). Here the CDR3 reads CASSESPGRDTEAFF. In DNA, the CDR3 is TGTGCCAGCAGTGAATCCCCAGGGCGGGATACTGAAGCTTTCTTT.